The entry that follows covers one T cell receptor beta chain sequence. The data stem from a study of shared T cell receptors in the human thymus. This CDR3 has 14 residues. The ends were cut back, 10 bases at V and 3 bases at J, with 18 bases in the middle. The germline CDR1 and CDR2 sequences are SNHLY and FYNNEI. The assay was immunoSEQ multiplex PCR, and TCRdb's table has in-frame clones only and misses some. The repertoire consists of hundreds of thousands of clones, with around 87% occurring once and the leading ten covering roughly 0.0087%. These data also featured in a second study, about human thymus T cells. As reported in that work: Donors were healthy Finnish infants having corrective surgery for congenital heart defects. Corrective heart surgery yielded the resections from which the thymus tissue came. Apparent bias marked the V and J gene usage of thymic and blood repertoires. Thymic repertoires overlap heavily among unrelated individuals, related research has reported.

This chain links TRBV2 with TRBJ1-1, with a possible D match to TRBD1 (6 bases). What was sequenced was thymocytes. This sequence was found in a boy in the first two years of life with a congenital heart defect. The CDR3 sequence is CANLTGEDHTEAFF. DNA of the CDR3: TGTGCCAACTTGACAGGCGAGGATCACACTGAAGCTTTCTTT.